Each of the 26 T cell receptor beta chains below was sequenced from the same sample in a study of blood T cell repertoires in COVID-19. Here immunoSEQ multiplex PCR was the method, and the copy in TCRdb shows in-frame clones only, minus some. The sample consists of around 200,000 clones, approximately 87% of them appearing once. Sequenced material: peripheral blood. The receptor source for this set is a man aged 35 to 55 with active or convalescent COVID-19.

The rearrangement links TRBV28 to TRBJ1-1; 8 nucleotides line up with TRBD1. CDR3 length: 16 residues. Trimming took 4 bases from V and 3 from J; bases not matched to a gene: 10. Germline assignment: CDR1 MDHEN and CDR2 SYDVKM. For the CDR3, the DNA is TGTGCCAGCAGTTCGGGCGGTGGACAGGGCTACACTGAAGCTTTCTTT. Amino acid sequence: CASSSGGGQGYTEAFF.

The chain has TRBV7-2 and TRBJ2-7, with 9 positions matching TRBD1. V shed 3 bases and J 1 base; nucleotides not matched to a gene: 7. This CDR3 region has 16 residues. Germline V lookup: CDR1 SGHTA, CDR2 FQGNSA. The CDR3 reads CASSLPQGAVSYEQYF. In DNA, the CDR3 is TGTGCCAGCAGCTTGCCACAGGGGGCGGTTTCCTACGAGCAGTACTTC. Combining the CDR3 with reference TRBV7-2 and TRBJ2-7 gives the whole variable domain GAGVSQSPSNKVTEKGKDVELRCDPISGHTALYWYRQSLGQGLEFLIYFQGNSAPDKSGLPSDRFSAERTGGSVSTLTIQRTQQEDSAVYLCASSLPQGAVSYEQYFGPGTRLTVT.

The rearrangement joins TRBV16 to TRBJ1-2, with 10 bases matching TRBD1. The germline V gene encodes CDR1 KGHSY and CDR2 FQNENV. CDR3 size: 14 residues. Trimming at V came to 2 bases and at J to 5 bases, leaving 2 bases not matched to a gene. Written as DNA, the CDR3 is TGTGCCAGCAGCCAAAGACAGGGGGCTTATGGCTACACCTTC. This gives the protein CASSQRQGAYGYTF.

The V call is TRBV5-4, the J call TRBJ2-6, with D tentatively TRBD1 (5 bases). Germline V gives CDR1 SGHNT, CDR2 YYREEE (reference sequence). Trimming cost V 4 bases and J 4 bases, with 15 bases left between them. The CDR3 totals 16 residues. DNA for the CDR3: TGTGCCAGCAGCAACAGCAGGGTTTCGGGGGCCAACGTCCTGACTTTC. Translating it yields CASSNSRVSGANVLTF.

V gene TRBV10-3 combines with J gene TRBJ2-3; 7 bases agree with TRBD1. J lost 6 bases, V lost 4 bases, and 4 bases had no gene match. CDR3 size: 13 residues. The germline gives CDR1 ENHRY, CDR2 SYGVKD. The DNA of the CDR3 is TGTGCCATCAGTGGACAGGGCGGCGATACGCAGTATTTT. Translated, it gives CAISGQGGDTQYF.

This clone was seen only once. This chain uses TRBV9 with TRBJ2-6; the match to TRBD2 covers 7 bases. The V and J ends lost 0 bases and 1 base, in that order; junction bases with no gene match: 7. The CDR3 consists of 18 residues. CDR1 is SGDLS, CDR2 YYNGEE, per germline. In DNA, the CDR3 is TGTGCCAGCAGCGTAGCGGGGGGTTTTTTTTCTGGGGCCAACGTCCTGACTTTC. It encodes CASSVAGGFFSGANVLTF.

The chain has TRBV30 and TRBJ2-2, with D tentatively TRBD1 (5 bases). V dropped 3 bases and J dropped 1 base, with 15 bases sitting between them. From germline, CDR1 is GTSNPN and CDR2 SVGIG (reference sequence). CDR3 length: 16 residues. CDR3 sequence: CAWRPAGRVNTGELFF. The CDR3 nucleotides read TGTGCCTGGAGGCCGGCAGGGCGCGTGAACACCGGGGAGCTGTTTTTT. The whole variable domain, filled in from reference TRBV30 and TRBJ2-2, reads SQTIHQWPATLVQPVGSPLSLECTVEGTSNPNLYWYRQAAGRGLQLLFYSVGIGQISSEVPQNLSASRPQDRQFILSSKKLLLSDSGFYLCAWRPAGRVNTGELFFGEGSRLTVL.

The chain couples TRBV4-1 to TRBJ2-3; TRBD2 might be the D (6 bases). Trimming took 1 base from V and 1 from J, leaving 12 bases between them. This CDR3 comprises 16 residues. Germline CDR1 reads MGHRA; CDR2 reads YSYEKL. CDR3: CASSQGRASGTDTQYF. CDR3 coding DNA: TGCGCCAGCAGCCAAGGCCGGGCTAGCGGCACAGATACGCAGTATTTT.

The rearrangement links TRBV7-9 to TRBJ1-4, with D uncertain. V was trimmed by 6 bases and J by 4 bases, leaving 15 bases between them. Germline CDR1 is SEHNR and CDR2 is FQNEAQ (reference sequence). The CDR3 is 15 residues long. CDR3 sequence: CASRNTGSNNEKLFF. DNA of the CDR3: TGTGCCAGCAGAAATACCGGGTCAAATAATGAAAAACTGTTTTTT.

This CDR3 is CASSPSGSLHEQFF. CDR3 DNA: TGTGCCAGCAGTCCAAGCGGCAGTCTTCATGAGCAGTTCTTC. The chain joins TRBV6-4 to TRBJ2-1; possible D gene TRBD2, 5 bases. V was cut by 5 bases and J by 8 bases, with 16 bases left in between. This CDR3 spans 14 amino acids. Germline CDR1 reads MRHNA; CDR2 reads SNTAGT.

The chain is built from TRBV24-1 and TRBJ2-5; TRBD1 agrees at 7 bases. Germline V CDR1 and CDR2: KGHDR, SFDVKD. The CDR3 has 14 residues. V trimming: 3 bases; J trimming: 1 base; junction bases outside the gene matches: 1. For the CDR3, the DNA is TGTGCCACCAGTGATCCAGGGGGCCAAGAGACCCAGTACTTC. Translating it yields CATSDPGGQETQYF.

This clone appeared a few times. V gene TRBV4-1 combines with J gene TRBJ2-3; 11 positions match TRBD2. Trimming at V came to 4 bases and at J to 1 base, leaving 1 base not matched to a gene. CDR3 length: 15 amino acids. Germline loops: CDR1 MGHRA, CDR2 YSYEKL. The CDR3 DNA follows: TGCGCCAGCAGCCCACTAGCGGGGGGCACAGATACGCAGTATTTT. Its translation: CASSPLAGGTDTQYF.

The rearrangement uses TRBV7-6 and TRBJ2-1; 13 bases fit TRBD2. CDR3 length equals 17 residues. Trimming at V came to 5 bases and at J to 4 bases, leaving 8 bases not matched to a gene. Per the germline V gene, CDR1 is SGHVS and CDR2 is FNYEAQ. CDR3 amino acids: CASSVTSGGAVYNEQFF. Written as DNA, the CDR3 is TGTGCCAGCAGCGTCACTAGCGGGGGGGCCGTTTACAATGAGCAGTTCTTC.

This chain connects TRBV18 to TRBJ1-1; 10 bases match TRBD1. Germline loops: CDR1 KGHSH, CDR2 LQKENI. This CDR3 comprises 14 residues. The J segment lost 7 bases and the V segment lost 6 bases, leaving 8 bases of the junction unmatched. DNA of the CDR3: TGTGCCAGCTCTCGAGACAGGGGGCTTAGTGAAGCTTTCTTT. This codes for CASSRDRGLSEAFF. Full variable domain (remainder filled in from reference TRBV18 and TRBJ1-1): NAGVMQNPRHLVRRRGQEARLRCSPMKGHSHVYWYRQLPEEGLKFMVYLQKENIIDESGMPKERFSAEFPKEGPSILRIQQVVRGDSAAYFCASSRDRGLSEAFFGQGTRLTVV.

In its sample, this clone was seen once. The chain recombines TRBV25-1 with TRBJ2-3, with 7 bases identical to TRBD2. Germline-derived CDR1 and CDR2 are MGHDK and SYGVNS. This CDR3 is built from 14 residues. The J segment lost 6 bases and the V segment lost 4 bases, leaving 7 bases of the junction unmatched. This chain's CDR3 is CASSAQRGGDTQYF. CDR3 in DNA: TGTGCCAGCAGTGCCCAGCGGGGTGGCGATACGCAGTATTTT.

The chain couples TRBV12-5 to TRBJ1-2, with a weak D call TRBD1 (5 bases). Trimming cost V 0 bases and J 4 bases, with 21 bases left between them. Germline V CDR1 and CDR2: LGHNT, FRNRAP. The CDR3 has 18 residues. DNA of the CDR3: TGTGCTAGTGGTTTGGTTAAACTCGGACACCCAGGCGGCTATGGCTACACCTTC. Translated, it gives CASGLVKLGHPGGYGYTF.

This clone has just a few counts. The junction departs from germline at one end; a sequencing error may be responsible. V usage is TRBV5-8 and J usage is TRBJ1-2; D is undetermined. Germline CDR1 is SGHTS and CDR2 is YDEGEE. This CDR3 has 11 residues. The CDR3 reads CASTLRYGYTF. For the CDR3, the DNA is TGTGCCAGCACCTTGCGCTATGGCTACACCTTC.

The chain joins TRBV11-2 to TRBJ1-1; D might be TRBD1 (5 bases). V was shortened by 5 bases and J by 4 bases, with 14 bases between the two germline ends. Germline V gives CDR1 SGHAT, CDR2 FQNNGV. The CDR3 length is 14 residues. This chain's CDR3 is CASSPRTRGTEAFF. The CDR3 DNA follows: TGTGCCAGCAGCCCCCGGACTAGGGGCACTGAAGCTTTCTTT.

The chain joins TRBV2 to TRBJ1-3; D is ambiguous. The CDR3 is 14 residues long. Trimming removed 6 bases at V and 0 bases at J, with 9 bases between. CDR1 is SNHLY, CDR2 FYNNEI, per germline. The chain's CDR3 is CASSPGLSGNTIYF. DNA for the CDR3: TGTGCCAGCAGCCCAGGCCTCTCTGGAAACACCATATATTTT.

The chain has TRBV6-5 and TRBJ2-7; TRBD1 is a possible D gene (5 bases). V was clipped by 0 bases and J by 2 bases, with 11 bases between them. The V gene's germline CDR1 is MNHEY and CDR2 SVGAGI. The CDR3 consists of 15 residues. The CDR3 is CASSYSAGPPYEQYF. CDR3 DNA sequence: TGTGCCAGCAGTTACTCGGCAGGGCCCCCCTACGAGCAGTACTTC.

The chain uses TRBV14 and TRBJ2-2, with a possible D match to TRBD2 (8 bases). V lost 6 bases, J lost 4 bases, and 18 bases lay in between. CDR1 is SGHDN, CDR2 FVKESK, per germline. The CDR3 is 16 residues long. CDR3 DNA sequence: TGTGCCAGCAGTTTCGGGAGGGGGCCTCGCACCGGGGAGCTGTTTTTT. It specifies CASSFGRGPRTGELFF.

This clone was found once. J is TRBJ2-6 and V is TRBV3-1 (or the pseudogene TRBV3-2), with a possible D match to TRBD1 (6 bases). Germline V CDR1 and CDR2: LGHDT, YNNKEL (reference sequence). The V end was cut by 3 bases, the J end by 2 bases, with 11 bases between. The CDR3 totals 16 residues. The CDR3 spells CASSQTPGAGANVLTF. For the CDR3, the DNA is TGTGCCAGCAGCCAGACACCAGGGGCTGGGGCCAACGTCCTGACTTTC.

The chain is built from TRBV12-3 or TRBV12-4 and TRBJ2-7; 8 positions agree with TRBD1. This CDR3 contains 13 residues. V gave up 3 bases and J gave up 6 bases; unmatched junction bases: 4. CDR3 bases: TGTGCCAGCAGTTTGCAGGGGGCGGGCGAGCAGTACTTC. Its protein is CASSLQGAGEQYF.

This clone has only one observation. This chain connects TRBV18 to TRBJ2-5, with unresolved D. Germline lookup yields CDR1 KGHSH and CDR2 LQKENI. Trimming shortened V by 3 bases and J by 1 base, and 12 bases separated the two germline ends. CDR3 length: 15 amino acids. CDR3: CASSPVMRTQETQYF. The CDR3 nucleotides are TGTGCCAGCTCACCCGTTATGCGAACCCAAGAGACCCAGTACTTC.

A single count supports this clone. The chain uses TRBV11-2 and TRBJ2-7, with 7 positions matching TRBD2. V gave up 4 bases and J gave up 3 bases; unmatched junction bases: 9. Germline-derived CDR1 and CDR2 are SGHAT and FQNNGV. The CDR3 contains 15 residues. The CDR3 here is CASSYLGGGDYEQYF. The DNA of the CDR3 is TGTGCCAGCAGCTACTTAGGCGGGGGTGACTACGAGCAGTACTTC.

This clone was found a few times. The chain uses TRBV5-5 and TRBJ1-3; D is ambiguous. Germline CDR1 reads SGHKS; CDR2 reads YYEKEE (reference sequence). This CDR3 is 14 amino acids long. V was shortened by 4 bases and J by 6 bases, with 14 bases between the two germline ends. DNA of the CDR3: TGTGCCAGCAGCATGGGAATGCGAGAAAACACCATATATTTT. As protein: CASSMGMRENTIYF. The whole variable domain, filled in from reference TRBV5-5 and TRBJ1-3, reads DAGVTQSPTHLIKTRGQQVTLRCSPISGHKSVSWYQQVLGQGPQFIFQYYEKEERGRGNFPDRFSARQFPNYSSELNVNALLLGDSALYLCASSMGMRENTIYFGEGSWLTVV.